These 24 T cell receptor beta chains were sequenced from one sample in a study of blood T cell repertoires in COVID-19. This table comes from immunoSEQ multiplex PCR, and its TCRdb copy is limited to in-frame clones, with some not included. The table lists just under 350,000 clones, around nine tenths of them singletons. The sequencing sample was made of peripheral blood. The source is a woman in her late teens or twenties who had recovered from COVID-19.

J is TRBJ2-2 and V is TRBV6-5; TRBD2 matches at 11 bases. Per the germline V gene, CDR1 is MNHEY and CDR2 is SVGAGI. The V segment lost 5 bases and the J segment 9 bases; nucleotides outside the gene matches: 5. The CDR3 loop spans 14 amino acids. The DNA of the CDR3 is TGTGCCAGCAGTCCTAGCGGGGGGACCCGGGAGCTGTTTTTT. It yields the protein CASSPSGGTRELFF.

This chain uses TRBV5-1 with TRBJ2-1; 8 bases fit TRBD2. J was trimmed by 7 bases and V by 0 bases; bases with no gene match: 9. This CDR3 is built from 16 residues. Looked up from germline, CDR1 is SGHRS and CDR2 is YFSETQ. In nucleotides, the CDR3 is TGCGCCAGCAGCTTGGCCGTGGTAGCGGGGACTAATGAGCAGTTCTTC. It encodes CASSLAVVAGTNEQFF.

This clone came up many times. This chain links TRBV4-1 with TRBJ2-1, with TRBD2 matching over 10 bases. CDR1 and CDR2 from the germline V gene are MGHRA and YSYEKL. V gave up 4 bases and J gave up 2 bases; unmatched junction bases: 11. The CDR3 is 18 amino acids. The CDR3 region has the DNA TGCGCCAGCAGCCTACAGGGGGGGAGCGGGAGGGCCTACAATGAGCAGTTCTTC. Translated, it gives CASSLQGGSGRAYNEQFF.

The chain employs TRBV28 and TRBJ1-3; TRBD1 is a possible D gene (5 bases). The V gene's germline CDR1 is MDHEN and CDR2 SYDVKM. Deletions cut 5 bases from V and 2 bases from J, with 13 bases between. The CDR3 consists of 15 residues. CDR3 sequence: CASSPGRVPGNTIYF. The CDR3 coding sequence is TGTGCCAGCAGTCCAGGGAGGGTACCTGGAAACACCATATATTTT.

The chain uses TRBV19 and TRBJ2-2, with TRBD1 matching over 7 bases. The germline V gene encodes CDR1 LNHDA and CDR2 SQIVND (reference sequence). There are 16 residues in the CDR3. The trim removed 5 bases at V and 5 bases at J, leaving 11 bases unmatched. The CDR3 spells CASSATGAVSTGELFF. CDR3 DNA sequence: TGTGCCAGTAGTGCAACAGGGGCTGTTTCGACCGGGGAGCTGTTTTTT. The whole variable domain, filled in from reference TRBV19 and TRBJ2-2, reads DGGITQSPKYLFRKEGQNVTLSCEQNLNHDAMYWYRQDPGQGLRLIYYSQIVNDFQKGDIAEGYSVSREKKESFPLTVTSAQKNPTAFYLCASSATGAVSTGELFFGEGSRLTVL.

The rearrangement uses TRBV5-6 and TRBJ1-2, with 11 positions matching TRBD1. V lost 4 bases to trimming and J lost 4 bases; unmatched junction nucleotides: 3. Germline-derived CDR1 and CDR2 are SGHDT and YYEEEE. This CDR3 is 14 amino acids long. DNA of the CDR3: TGTGCCAGCAGCCTAGGGACAGGGGGCTATGGCTACACCTTC. It encodes CASSLGTGGYGYTF.

CDR3 region: CASSRGDSEPLYGYTF. The DNA of the CDR3 is TGCGCCAGCAGTCGGGGGGACAGCGAACCACTCTATGGCTACACCTTC. The chain recombines TRBV23-1 with TRBJ1-2, with 7 bases matching TRBD1. Being an ORF, TRBV23-1 has a function that is uncertain. The CDR3 covers 16 residues. J lost 4 bases, V lost 4 bases, and 12 bases had no gene match.

This clone was found once. V and J are TRBV7-8 and TRBJ1-2, with TRBD1 matching over 9 bases. Germline values: CDR1 SGHVS, CDR2 FQNEAQ. V was clipped by 5 bases and J by 0 bases; unmatched bases: 13. The CDR3 extends over 18 amino acids. The CDR3 is CASSPGGTGIGANYGYTF. The CDR3 nucleotides read TGTGCCAGCAGCCCGGGGGGGACAGGGATAGGGGCTAACTATGGCTACACCTTC.

The chain employs TRBV2 and TRBJ2-2; tentative D call: TRBD2 (5 bases). The CDR3 is 14 residues long. Trimming shortened V by 4 bases and J by 1 base, and 7 bases separated the two germline ends. The V gene's germline CDR1 is SNHLY and CDR2 FYNNEI. The CDR3 region has the DNA TGTGCCAGCAGTGCGGGAAAGAACACCGGGGAGCTGTTTTTT. This codes for CASSAGKNTGELFF.

V gene TRBV5-5 combines with J gene TRBJ2-7; D perhaps matches TRBD1 (6 bases). The germline gives CDR1 SGHKS, CDR2 YYEKEE (reference sequence). There are 14 residues in the CDR3. V was pared by 2 bases and J by 3 bases, with 12 bases between. The CDR3 sequence: CASSFGGHHYEQYV. In nucleotides, the CDR3 is TGTGCCAGCAGCTTTGGGGGACACCACTACGAGCAGTACGTC.

The chain links TRBV19 to TRBJ1-2; perhaps TRBD1 as D (5 bases). Trimming cost V 7 bases and J 3 bases, with 21 bases left between them. The germline CDR1 and CDR2 sequences are LNHDA and SQIVND (reference sequence). The CDR3 has 16 amino acids. The CDR3 DNA sequence: TGTGCCAGTAATCCCTCCCGGGGGGGAAGGGACTATGGCTACACCTTC. It yields the protein CASNPSRGGRDYGYTF.

This clone was picked up one time. This chain joins TRBV10-3 and TRBJ1-2, with D hard to call. CDR1 ENHRY and CDR2 SYGVKD come from the germline V gene. Trimming left V 0 bases short and J 6 bases short, with 20 bases between. The CDR3 is 17 residues long. The CDR3 DNA sequence: TGTGCCATCAGTGAGTCGGGTGTTCGGGATGACGGGGATGGCTACACCTTC. This codes for CAISESGVRDDGDGYTF.

The V and J genes are TRBV7-2 and TRBJ2-1; 8 nucleotides align to TRBD2. Looked up from germline, CDR1 is SGHTA and CDR2 is FQGNSA. The CDR3 is made up of 13 amino acids. V trimming: 11 bases; J trimming: 5 bases; junction bases outside the gene matches: 8. In DNA form, the CDR3 reads TGTGCCGCACGCGGGAGGTTTGACAATGAGCAGTTCTTC. Translating gives CAARGRFDNEQFF.

The V gene is TRBV7-8, the J gene TRBJ2-5; D remains ambiguous. The germline gives CDR1 SGHVS, CDR2 FQNEAQ. Deletions cut 2 bases from V and 1 base from J, with 8 bases between. CDR3 length: 14 residues. In nucleotides, the CDR3 is TGTGCCAGCAGCTTACAGACGGGCCAAGAGACCCAGTACTTC. As protein: CASSLQTGQETQYF.

The chain is built from TRBV7-2 and TRBJ2-2; TRBD2 might be the D (5 bases). CDR3 size: 17 residues. CDR1 and CDR2 from the germline V gene are SGHTA and FQGNSA. Trimming took off 5 bases at V and 7 bases at J, with 23 bases between the two ends. The CDR3 sequence is CASSLTRTADSLGELFF. DNA of the CDR3: TGTGCCAGCAGCCTAACCCGGACTGCCGACTCCCTCGGGGAGCTGTTTTTT.

The gene calls are TRBV5-8 and TRBJ1-4; D gene ambiguous. The CDR3 runs to 13 residues. V lost 1 base, J lost 8 bases, and 9 bases lay in between. CDR1 and CDR2 from the germline V gene are SGHTS and YDEGEE. This CDR3 reads CASSLLGREKLFF. The DNA of the CDR3 is TGTGCCAGCAGCTTGTTAGGGAGGGAAAAACTGTTTTTT.

The chain carries TRBV7-2 and TRBJ2-5, with 12 positions matching TRBD1. The CDR3 runs to 15 residues. Germline V gives CDR1 SGHTA, CDR2 FQGNSA. The V segment lost 5 bases and the J segment 5 bases; nucleotides outside the gene matches: 6. The CDR3 loop is CASSPRDRGQETQYF. Written as DNA, the CDR3 is TGTGCCAGCAGCCCGAGGGACAGGGGGCAGGAGACCCAGTACTTC.

On this clone itself: This sample also contains other DNA sequences that code for the same CDR3. The chain is built from TRBV7-9 and TRBJ2-1; TRBD2 aligns across 11 bases. The CDR3 consists of 15 residues. V was pared by 5 bases and J by 4 bases, with 4 bases of the junction left unmatched. Per the germline V gene, CDR1 is SEHNR and CDR2 is FQNEAQ (reference sequence). DNA of the CDR3: TGTGCCAGCAGCCTGGGACTAGCGGAGTACAATGAGCAGTTCTTC. It is translated as CASSLGLAEYNEQFF.

The gene calls are TRBV3-1 (or the pseudogene TRBV3-2) and TRBJ2-2; 9 bases align to TRBD2. Germline CDR1 is LGHDT and CDR2 is YNNKEL (reference sequence). The CDR3 has 16 residues. Trimming at V came to 5 bases and at J to 4 bases, leaving 8 bases not matched to a gene. Here the CDR3 DNA reads TGTGCCAGCAGCGCTGGAGATAGCGGGAGCACCGGGGAGCTGTTTTTT. Amino acid sequence: CASSAGDSGSTGELFF.

This clone was found once. The V and J genes are TRBV9 and TRBJ1-6; D is ambiguous. Germline V gives CDR1 SGDLS, CDR2 YYNGEE. This CDR3 contains 15 residues. Trimming took 0 bases from V and 8 from J, leaving 12 bases between them. CDR3 amino acids: CASSVAIREDSPLHF. In DNA, the CDR3 is TGTGCCAGCAGCGTAGCTATAAGGGAGGATTCACCCCTCCACTTT.

V usage is TRBV25-1 and J usage is TRBJ2-1; 11 bases align to TRBD2. This CDR3 comprises 16 residues. Looked up from germline, CDR1 is MGHDK and CDR2 is SYGVNS. V lost 4 bases and J lost 5; bases outside the gene matches: 7. The CDR3 coding sequence is TGTGCCAGCAGTGGGGTCCCGGGACTAGCGGACAATGAGCAGTTCTTC. Its translation is CASSGVPGLADNEQFF.

V usage is TRBV12-5 and J usage is TRBJ2-5, with TRBD2 as a possible D gene (5 bases). V lost 5 bases and J lost 1, with 8 bases in between. The CDR3 covers 13 residues. Germline V lookup: CDR1 LGHNT, CDR2 FRNRAP. CDR3 in amino acids: CASGTGIQETQYF. CDR3 coding DNA: TGTGCTAGTGGTACGGGAATCCAAGAGACCCAGTACTTC. Drawing the rest from reference TRBV12-5 and TRBJ2-5, the complete variable domain is DARVTQTPRHKVTEMGQEVTMRCQPILGHNTVFWYRQTMMQGLELLAYFRNRAPLDDSGMPKDRFSAEMPDATLATLKIQPSEPRDSAVYFCASGTGIQETQYFGPGTRLLVL.

V gene TRBV19 combines with J gene TRBJ2-3, with 10 bases that match TRBD1. Germline CDR1 and CDR2: LNHDA and SQIVND (reference sequence). J was trimmed by 0 bases and V by 6 bases; bases with no gene match: 3. The CDR3 has 15 residues. This chain's CDR3 is CASSRDRGSTDTQYF. For the CDR3, the DNA is TGTGCCAGTAGCCGGGACAGGGGTAGCACAGATACGCAGTATTTT.

V usage is TRBV2 and J usage is TRBJ1-5; 8 bases align to TRBD1. Germline lookup yields CDR1 SNHLY and CDR2 FYNNEI. This CDR3 region has 14 residues. With V trimmed by 7 bases and J by 6 bases, 8 bases remained unmatched. The CDR3 is CASTPAGGGQPQHF. In DNA form, the CDR3 reads TGTGCCAGCACCCCGGCAGGGGGCGGTCAGCCCCAGCATTTT.